A single sample gave rise to the 10 T cell receptor beta chains below, sequenced in a study of OX40 agonist ivuxolimab in advanced cancers. Sequencing used immunoSEQ multiplex PCR; TCRdb keeps in-frame clones, though not all of them. The sample carries tens of thousands of clones, around 87% recorded once. This sample comprised CD4+ or CD8+ T cells sorted from blood, obtained in a trial of the OX40 agonist ivuxolimab. All receptors derive from an adult with an advanced solid tumor such as melanoma, head and neck, liver or kidney cancer.

This rearrangement joins TRBV7-9 to TRBJ2-1; D ambiguous. Between the trimmed V and J ends, which lost 4 bases and 11 bases, there was a span of 15 bases. CDR3 size: 13 residues. Germline CDR1 reads SEHNR; CDR2 reads FQNEAQ (reference sequence). The CDR3 coding sequence is TGTGCCAGCAGCTCATACCCCGCCTACAAGCAGTTCTTC. Protein sequence: CASSSYPAYKQFF.

The DNA for the CDR3 is TGTGCCAGCAGCTTAGGGGATTTGGAGACCCAGTACTTC. Encoded protein: CASSLGDLETQYF. This chain joins TRBV7-3 and TRBJ2-5; D is unclear. The germline CDR1 and CDR2 sequences are SGHTA and FQGTGA. Trimming shortened V by 2 bases and J by 5 bases, and 9 bases separated the two germline ends. The CDR3 has 13 amino acids.

The J gene is TRBJ2-1, the V gene TRBV7-7; a possible D gene is TRBD2 (5 bases). V dropped 5 bases and J dropped 7 bases, with 12 bases sitting between them. Germline values: CDR1 SSHAT, CDR2 FNYEAQ (reference sequence). This CDR3 has 13 amino acids. The CDR3 DNA is TGTGCCAGCAGCGCGAGGGAGTTTAATGAGCAGTTCTTC. Protein: CASSAREFNEQFF.

V gene TRBV5-1 combines with J gene TRBJ2-7, with 12 bases aligning to TRBD1. The V gene end was trimmed by 5 bases and the J gene end by 7 bases; junction bases not matched to a gene: 13. Germline V lookup: CDR1 SGHRS, CDR2 YFSETQ. The CDR3 extends over 16 amino acids. The CDR3 DNA follows: TGCGCCAGCAGGGCCGACGCCGGGACAGGGGGCCTTGAGCAGTACTTC. Amino acids: CASRADAGTGGLEQYF.

The rearrangement links TRBV28 to TRBJ2-3; possible D gene TRBD2, 7 bases. Germline V gene data show CDR1 as MDHEN and CDR2 as SYDVKM. V lost 8 bases and J 9 bases, leaving 21 bases between the germline ends. This CDR3 is 14 amino acids long. The CDR3 here is CASAKGGVGRTQYF. The CDR3 bases are TGTGCCAGCGCTAAGGGGGGGGTCGGTCGGACGCAGTATTTT.

This clone was seen a single time. The chain employs TRBV7-2 and TRBJ1-5, with 11 bases aligning to TRBD1. The germline V gene has CDR1 SGHTA and CDR2 FQGNSA. This CDR3 has 14 residues. Losses at the gene ends were 5 bases for V and 4 bases for J; bases not matched to a gene: 1. The CDR3 loop is CASSRDRGNQPQHF. The DNA for the CDR3 is TGTGCCAGCAGCCGGGACAGGGGGAATCAGCCCCAGCATTTT.

The chain employs TRBV5-1 and TRBJ1-1, with D tentatively TRBD1 (5 bases). The CDR3 sequence is 14 residues long. Looked up from germline, CDR1 is SGHRS and CDR2 is YFSETQ. Deletions cut 2 bases from V and 3 bases from J, with 11 bases between. The CDR3 reads CASSFGGGDTEAFF. CDR3 nucleotides: TGCGCCAGCAGCTTTGGGGGAGGGGACACTGAAGCTTTCTTT. Together with reference TRBV5-1 and TRBJ1-1, the CDR3 gives the full variable domain: KAGVTQTPRYLIKTRGQQVTLSCSPISGHRSVSWYQQTPGQGLQFLFEYFSETQRNKGNFPGRFSGRQFSNSRSEMNVSTLELGDSALYLCASSFGGGDTEAFFGQGTRLTVV.

This chain joins TRBV7-9 and TRBJ1-1; TRBD1 matches 9 bases. The CDR3 contains 17 residues. CDR1 and CDR2 from the germline V gene are SEHNR and FQNEAQ (reference sequence). Unmatched junction bases numbered 11, after V lost 3 bases and J lost 3 bases. The CDR3 nucleotides read TGTGCCAGCAGCTTCGACAGGGGGATGTGGCGGGACACTGAAGCTTTCTTT. Translating it yields CASSFDRGMWRDTEAFF. The entire variable domain, with the rest obtained from reference TRBV7-9 and TRBJ1-1, is as follows: DTGVSQNPRHKITKRGQNVTFRCDPISEHNRLYWYRQTLGQGPEFLTYFQNEAQLEKSRLLSDRFSAERPKGSFSTLEIQRTEQGDSAMYLCASSFDRGMWRDTEAFFGQGTRLTVV.

This chain connects TRBV6-1 to TRBJ1-6; D is unresolved. Germline CDR1 and CDR2: MNHNS and SASEGT. The CDR3 is made up of 16 amino acids. V lost 1 base and J lost 0, with 7 bases in between. The CDR3 loop is CASSEVASSYNSPLHF. CDR3 in DNA: TGTGCCAGCAGTGAAGTCGCCAGCTCCTATAATTCACCCCTCCACTTT.

This clone came up a few times. The chain recombines TRBV6-1 with TRBJ2-7; TRBD1 agrees at 7 bases. The CDR3 has 13 residues. The V and J ends lost 4 bases and 6 bases, in that order; junction bases with no gene match: 6. Looked up from germline, CDR1 is MNHNS and CDR2 is SASEGT. DNA of the CDR3: TGTGCCAGCAGTGCAACAGGGGAATCCGAGCAGTACTTC. It encodes CASSATGESEQYF.